These T cell receptor beta chains were read from a single sample in a study of CD8+ T cells in alopecia areata. The method was immunoSEQ multiplex PCR; TCRdb's version includes in-frame clones alone and lacks a portion of them. The sample yields more than 95,000 clones, 45% to 50% seen once. Specimen: NKG2D-low CD8+ T cells sorted from blood. The receptors derive from a human donor with alopecia areata. The CDR3 runs from the conserved cysteine through the conserved F or W. A D gene is named only where the DNA matches it firmly. Clone size, where shown, is once, few, many, or a class for clones that have expanded.

D gene | J gene | clone size | V gene | CDR3 DNA | CDR3 protein
TRBD1 | TRBJ2-3 | . | TRBV13 | TGTGCCAGCAGCCCTGGGACAGGCACAGATACGCAGTATTTT | CASSPGTGTDTQYF
. | TRBJ2-2 | few | TRBV29-1 | TGCAGCGTTGAAGATCTTGGGCAGAACACCGGGGAGCTGTTTTTT | CSVEDLGQNTGELFF
TRBD1 | TRBJ1-6 | . | TRBV7-6 | TGTGCCAGCAGCAGACAGGGAGGAGAATCACCCCTCCACTTT | CASSRQGGESPLHF
. | TRBJ2-7 | . | TRBV30 | TGTGCCTGGGCGGTGGGTTACGAGCAGTACTTC | CAWAVGYEQYF
. | TRBJ2-7 | . | TRBV27 | TGTGCCAGCAGTACTAGGGCTAGCGAGCAGTACTTC | CASSTRASEQYF
TRBD1 | TRBJ1-1 | few | TRBV25-1 | TGTGCCAGCAGTTTCAGCCCACAGGGGACTGAAGCTTTCTTT | CASSFSPQGTEAFF
. | TRBJ2-3 | once | TRBV9 | TGTGCCAGCAGCCGCGGACTGTCCTTTAACACAGATACGCAGTATTTT | CASSRGLSFNTDTQYF
. | TRBJ2-3 | . | TRBV2 | TGTGCCAGCACCAGACAGGTGGACGACACAGATACGCAGTATTTT | CASTRQVDDTDTQYF
. | TRBJ1-1 | . | TRBV27 | TGTGCCAGCAGTTTTAGGGAGGGCACTGAAGCTTTCTTT | CASSFREGTEAFF
. | TRBJ2-5 | once | TRBV2 | TGTGCCAGCCTCGAATGGGGGCAGACCCAGTACTTC | CASLEWGQTQYF
. | TRBJ1-5 | . | TRBV7-4 | TGTGCCAGCAGCTCCCCGGGGGGGTGGGTCTGGCCCCAGCATTTT | CASSSPGGWVWPQHF
. | TRBJ1-1 | . | TRBV2 | TGTGCCAGCAGTGAAAATGGGTTGAACACTGAAGCTTTCTTT | CASSENGLNTEAFF
TRBD1 | TRBJ1-4 | . | TRBV27 | TGTGCCAGCAGTTCTGGACAGGGAAATGAAAAACTGTTTTTT | CASSSGQGNEKLFF
TRBD2 | TRBJ2-3 | . | TRBV9 | TGTGCCAGCAGCGACAGCGGGGCAGATACGCAGTATTTT | CASSDSGADTQYF
. | TRBJ1-1 | . | TRBV29-1 | TGCAGCGTTGAAGTCGAGGGCCTGGGCACTGAAGCTTTCTTT | CSVEVEGLGTEAFF
. | TRBJ2-5 | few | TRBV27 | TGTGCCAGCAGGTCAAGCCAAGAGACCCAGTACTTC | CASRSSQETQYF
. | TRBJ2-7 | . | TRBV6-5 | TGTGCCAGCAGTTACGGAGGACCTAGTAATGAGCAGTACTTC | CASSYGGPSNEQYF
. | TRBJ2-5 | . | TRBV27 | TGTGCCAGCAGTTCGGGACCGTTACTTTCACAAGAGACCCAGTACTTC | CASSSGPLLSQETQYF
. | TRBJ2-5 | . | TRBV27 | TGTGCCAGCAGTTGGGCAGGGCTTACAGGAGAGACCCAGTACTTC | CASSWAGLTGETQYF
. | TRBJ1-5 | . | TRBV6-5 | TGTGCCAGCAGTTCGACGGAGAATAGCAATCAGCCCCAGCATTTT | CASSSTENSNQPQHF
. | TRBJ2-1 | . | TRBV28 | TGTGCCAGCGCAGCGCATGGGCAGTTCTTC | CASAAHGQFF
. | TRBJ2-1 | few | TRBV29-1 | TGCAGCGTTGAGTCGTTACACTCCTACAATGAGCAGTTCTTC | CSVESLHSYNEQFF
TRBD2 | TRBJ2-5 | . | TRBV28 | TGTGCCAGCGCGGGAGGGCCGGAGACCCAGTACTTC | CASAGGPETQYF
. | TRBJ1-1 | few | TRBV30 | TGTGTCGGATGCAGGGAAGACACTGAAGCTTTCTTT | CVGCREDTEAFF
. | TRBJ2-1 | . | TRBV30 | TGTGCCTGGGGTCCCGATGGGAATGAGCAGTTCTTC | CAWGPDGNEQFF
TRBD1 | TRBJ2-5 | few | TRBV29-1 | TGCAGCGTACCGGACAGGTACTATGGGACCCAGTACTTC | CSVPDRYYGTQYF
. | TRBJ2-7 | few | TRBV29-1 | TGCAGCGTTGTTGGGAACGAGCAGTACTTC | CSVVGNEQYF
. | TRBJ2-3 | . | TRBV5-1 | TGCGCCAGCAGAGAAATCACCGCAGATACGCAGTATTTT | CASREITADTQYF